One sample yielded the 5 T cell receptor beta chains listed below, sequenced in a study of identical twins (dated by TCRdb to 2016 to 2018). The library was made by 5' RACE. Sequencing was carried out with an Illumina HiSeq 2000. In-frame beta chains were kept once TCRdb had trimmed the public reads at Q25 with fastp and called clones with MiXCR. All rows with the same CDR3 protein become a single entry with the most common DNA and genes. In all, the sample holds 500,000 to 650,000 distinct CDR3 sequences, and roughly 7.2% of those were seen once. The ten largest clones represent roughly 1.5% of the sample. These data were also filed under a second study, of yellow fever vaccine responses in identical twins.

Source material: PBMCs. The receptors originated from a woman younger than 30 in good health.

V usage is TRBV29-1 and J usage is TRBJ2-3; TRBD2 might be the D (5 bases). CDR3 size: 14 residues. Germline CDR1 and CDR2: SQVTM and ANQGSEA. CDR3 nucleotides: TGCCTCGCCTTCGGGCTTTCCGGGGCAGATACGCAGTATTTT. Amino acids: CLAFGLSGADTQYF.

This clonotype was detected ten times or more. V gene TRBV5-1 combines with J gene TRBJ2-7, with TRBD2 identical over 10 bases. The CDR3 spans 15 residues. The V and J ends lost 0 bases and 4 bases, in that order; junction bases with no gene match: 4. Germline values: CDR1 SGHRS, CDR2 YFSETQ. The CDR3 DNA reads as TGCGCCAGCAGCTTGGAACTAGCGGGACCTTACGAGCAGTACTTC. Translation gives CASSLELAGPYEQYF.

This clonotype was recorded a few times. The chain combines TRBV6-1 with TRBJ2-1, with TRBD2 identical over 14 bases. This CDR3 contains 16 residues. Trimming at V came to 5 bases and at J to 7 bases, leaving 7 bases not matched to a gene. Germline CDR1 MNHNS, CDR2 SASEGT. The CDR3 reads CASSPRGTSGGNEQFF. CDR3 in DNA: TGTGCCAGCAGTCCGAGGGGGACTAGCGGGGGAAATGAGCAGTTCTTC.

The chain couples TRBV11-3 to TRBJ1-1; D perhaps matches TRBD1 (5 bases). The CDR3 has 15 amino acids. Germline lookup yields CDR1 SGHNT and CDR2 YENEEA. V lost 2 bases to trimming and J lost 4 bases, with 14 bases between them. The CDR3 DNA reads TGTGCCAGCAGCTTATCGGGACCCGATGGCACTGAAGCTTTCTTT. This encodes CASSLSGPDGTEAFF.

This clonotype was recorded at least ten times. For the CDR3, the DNA is TGTGCCAGCAGTTTTCGACAGGGCGGATCACCCCTCCACTTT. Protein sequence: CASSFRQGGSPLHF. The J gene is TRBJ1-6, the V gene TRBV28; TRBD1 matches at 7 bases. Per the germline V gene, CDR1 is MDHEN and CDR2 is SYDVKM. The junction had 6 bases not matched to a gene; V was cut back by 3 bases and J by 10 bases. The CDR3 covers 14 residues.